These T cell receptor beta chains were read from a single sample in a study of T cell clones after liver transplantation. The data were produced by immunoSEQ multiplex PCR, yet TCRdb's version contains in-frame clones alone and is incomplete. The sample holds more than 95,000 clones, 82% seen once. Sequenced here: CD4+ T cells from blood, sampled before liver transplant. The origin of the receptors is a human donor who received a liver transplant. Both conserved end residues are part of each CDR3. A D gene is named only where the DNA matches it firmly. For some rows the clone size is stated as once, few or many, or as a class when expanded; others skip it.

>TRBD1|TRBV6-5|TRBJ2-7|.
CASSRGGTGVPEQYF
TGTGCCAGCAGTCGAGGCGGGACAGGGGTTCCCGAGCAGTACTTC
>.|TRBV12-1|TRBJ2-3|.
CASISAGPRGPRSTDTQYF
TGTGCCAGCATCTCCGCGGGCCCTAGGGGGCCCCGTAGCACAGATACGCAGTATTTT
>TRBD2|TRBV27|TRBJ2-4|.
CASSLGRGVTKNIQYF
TGTGCCAGCAGTTTAGGCCGGGGGGTAACCAAAAACATTCAGTACTTC
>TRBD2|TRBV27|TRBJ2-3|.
CASRRLAGGSTDTQYF
TGTGCCAGCAGGAGACTAGCGGGAGGGAGCACAGATACGCAGTATTTT
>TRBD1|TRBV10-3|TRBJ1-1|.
CAITGQLNTEAFF
TGTGCCATCACGGGACAGCTGAACACTGAAGCTTTCTTT
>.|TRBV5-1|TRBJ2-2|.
CASSLGGGAGNTGELFF
TGCGCCAGCAGCTTGGGGGGCGGCGCAGGGAACACCGGGGAGCTGTTTTTT
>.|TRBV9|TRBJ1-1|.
CASNQQRGGGTEAFF
TGTGCCAGCAACCAACAAAGGGGCGGGGGCACTGAAGCTTTCTTT
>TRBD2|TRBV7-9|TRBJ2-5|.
CASSLTGGETQYF
TGTGCCAGCAGCTTGACGGGAGGGGAGACCCAGTACTTC
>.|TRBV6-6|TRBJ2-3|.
CASSYSGTGTDTQYF
TGTGCCAGCAGTTACTCCGGTACGGGCACAGATACGCAGTATTTT
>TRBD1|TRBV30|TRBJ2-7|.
CAYRDRPYEQYF
TGTGCCTACCGGGACAGGCCCTACGAGCAGTACTTC
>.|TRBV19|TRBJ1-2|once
CASSSHSGDGYTF
TGTGCCAGTAGTTCTCATTCCGGGGATGGCTACACCTTC
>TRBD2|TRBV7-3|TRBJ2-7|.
CASREGAGGDYEQYF
TGTGCCAGCCGGGAGGGTGCGGGAGGGGACTACGAGCAGTACTTC
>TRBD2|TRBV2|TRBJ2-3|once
CASRGGTSVPTQYF
TGTGCCAGCAGGGGTGGGACTAGCGTACCTACGCAGTATTTT
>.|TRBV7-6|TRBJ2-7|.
CASSLTPPARGVYEQYF
TGTGCCAGCAGCTTAACCCCCCCCGCGCGGGGTGTCTACGAGCAGTACTTC
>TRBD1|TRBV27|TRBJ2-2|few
CASSRGQSNTGELFF
TGTGCCAGCAGCAGGGGACAGTCCAACACCGGGGAGCTGTTTTTT
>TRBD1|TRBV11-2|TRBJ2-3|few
CASSSIPGTESSDTQYF
TGTGCCAGCAGCTCTATCCCCGGGACAGAAAGTTCAGATACGCAGTATTTT
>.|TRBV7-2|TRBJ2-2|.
CASSLSVGRRELFF
TGTGCCAGCAGCTTAAGTGTGGGCCGGCGGGAGCTGTTTTTT
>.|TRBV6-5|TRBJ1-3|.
CASSYRDTYSGNTIYF
TGTGCCAGCAGTTACCGGGACACCTACTCTGGAAACACCATATATTTT
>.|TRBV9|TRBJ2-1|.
CASSRDNEQFF
TGTGCCAGCAGCAGGGACAATGAGCAGTTCTTC
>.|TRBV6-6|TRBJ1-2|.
CASSPIQGYGYTF
TGTGCCAGCAGCCCCATACAGGGCTATGGCTACACCTTC
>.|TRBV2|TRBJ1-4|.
CASLPGGNEKLFF
TGTGCCAGCCTCCCGGGAGGTAATGAAAAACTGTTTTTT
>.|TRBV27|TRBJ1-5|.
CASSLKGGGYQPQHF
TGTGCCAGCAGTTTAAAGGGCGGGGGTTATCAGCCCCAGCATTTT
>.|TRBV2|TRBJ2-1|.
CASMDRRAFSYNEQFF
TGTGCCAGCATGGACCGTCGGGCTTTCTCCTACAATGAGCAGTTCTTC
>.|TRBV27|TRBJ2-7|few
CASSPYRDRSHSSYEQYF
TGTGCCAGCAGTCCATACCGGGACCGAAGCCACAGCTCCTACGAGCAGTACTTC
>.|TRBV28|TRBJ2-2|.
CASSFQVELFF
TGTGCCAGCAGTTTTCAGGTGGAGCTGTTTTTT
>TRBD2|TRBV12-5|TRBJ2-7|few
CASGTGLGWSEQYF
TGTGCTAGTGGGACGGGACTAGGGTGGAGCGAGCAGTACTTC
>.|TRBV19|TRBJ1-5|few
CASSIEGRGNQPQHF
TGTGCCAGTAGTATAGAGGGAAGAGGCAATCAGCCCCAGCATTTT
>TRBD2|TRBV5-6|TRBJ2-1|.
CASSRLAGSSYNEQFF
TGTGCCAGCAGCCGACTAGCGGGGAGCTCCTACAATGAGCAGTTCTTC
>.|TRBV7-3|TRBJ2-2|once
CASSRLGSPGELFF
TGTGCCAGCAGCCGTCTAGGATCCCCCGGGGAGCTGTTTTTT
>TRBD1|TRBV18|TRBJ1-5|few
CASSSERTGGNQPQHF
TGTGCCAGCTCATCTGAACGGACAGGTGGTAATCAGCCCCAGCATTTT
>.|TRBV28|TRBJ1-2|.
CASSFTVYGYTF
TGTGCCAGCAGTTTCACAGTTTATGGCTACACCTTC
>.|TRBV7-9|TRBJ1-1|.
CASSSQGNTEAFF
TGTGCCAGCAGCTCCCAGGGGAACACTGAAGCTTTCTTT
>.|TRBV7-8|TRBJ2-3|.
CASSAVTNLLTDTQYF
TGTGCCAGCAGCGCCGTGACTAACCTACTCACAGATACGCAGTATTTT
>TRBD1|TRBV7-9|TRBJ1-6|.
CASSPGQGEYNSPLHF
TGTGCCAGCAGCCCCGGGCAGGGGGAGTATAATTCACCCCTCCACTTT
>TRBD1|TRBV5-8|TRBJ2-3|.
CASSLGGQGPDTQYF
TGTGCCAGCAGCTTAGGGGGACAGGGCCCAGATACGCAGTATTTT
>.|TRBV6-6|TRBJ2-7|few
CASSYTAVEEQYF
TGTGCCAGCAGTTATACGGCAGTGGAGGAGCAGTACTTC
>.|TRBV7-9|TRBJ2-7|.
CASSLAKGYTGEQYF
TGTGCCAGCAGCTTAGCGAAAGGCTACACGGGGGAGCAGTACTTC